This TCR beta chain is drawn from a study of OX40 agonist ivuxolimab in advanced cancers. Looking at the study overall: Patients were treated with intravenous ivuxolimab, dosed at 0.01 to 10 mg/kg and infused every 2 weeks.

This CDR3 is built from 9 residues. Germline CDR1 and CDR2: MNHNS and SASEGT. This table comes from immunoSEQ multiplex PCR, and its TCRdb copy is limited to in-frame clones, with some not included. The data show around 56,000 clones, roughly four fifths seen once. Exclusion applied to patients with autoimmune disease history or systemic immunosuppression. This rearrangement joins TRBV6-1 to TRBJ2-7; D gene ambiguous. Sequenced here: CD4+ or CD8+ T cells sorted from blood, sampled in a trial of the OX40 agonist ivuxolimab. The sequence was obtained from an adult with an advanced solid tumor such as melanoma, head and neck, liver or kidney cancer. CDR3 in DNA: TGTGCTGTCTCTGTCGAGCAGTACTTC. Protein sequence: CAVSVEQYF.